This T cell receptor (beta chain) was observed in a study of T cell repertoires in cytomegalovirus infection. Across the study: Public TCR beta signatures provided an indication of both CMV infection and a matching HLA type. The study's findings and limits: Ex vivo responses were dominated by HLA-C-restricted CMV-specific TCR beta clonotypes.

TCRdb redid the calling of the reads with MiXCR, one entry per CDR3 protein. The sample has approximately 180,000 distinct CDR3 sequences; about 15% are singletons. The CDR3 is 11 residues long. V lost 0 bases and J 8 bases, leaving 4 bases between the germline ends. Germline V gene lookup returns CDR1 SGHVS and CDR2 FNYEAQ. This clonotype was detected a few times. Antigen specificity is unknown. The V call is TRBV7-6, the J call TRBJ1-2, with D unresolved. Sequencing was performed on CD8+ T cells from PBMCs. The clonotype comes from a human donor in good health (CMV status not recorded). Some clones in this sample may be carry-over from other donors' samples. The CDR3 coding sequence is TGTGCCAGCAGCTTAGCGGAGGGCTACACCTTC. Amino acids: CASSLAEGYTF. Full variable domain (outside the CDR3, taken from reference TRBV7-6 and TRBJ1-2): GAGVSQSPRYKVTKRGQDVALRCDPISGHVSLYWYRQALGQGPEFLTYFNYEAQQDKSGLPNDRFSAERPEGSISTLTIQRTEQRDSAMYRCASSLAEGYTFGSGTRLTVV.